The T cell receptor (beta chain) under discussion was sequenced for a study of blood T cell dynamics during melanoma immunotherapy. Study-level results: It remained unknown if the driving T cell clones were melanoma-specific.

The time point here: pre-treatment baseline. Sampling occurred pretreatment (T0) and at week 3 (W3), after cycle one of checkpoint blockade. Response was assessed by RECIST 1.1 at 12 weeks, except a couple of rapid progressors. Trimming pared 3 bases from V and 5 bases from J, leaving 11 bases between. This CDR3 comprises 13 residues. The germline gives CDR1 SEHNR, CDR2 FQNEAQ (reference sequence). Every bulk PBMC sample received the same 350 ng of DNA. Libraries were prepared by immunoSEQ multiplex PCR; TCRdb keeps only in-frame clonotypes and omits some of them. The table lists some 9,900 clones, about 91% of them singletons, with around 7% in the top ten. Regarding this clone: Its specificity is unknown.

The chain combines TRBV7-9 with TRBJ2-7, with D possibly matching TRBD2 (7 bases). The sequencing here drew on blood, taken from a patient treated with checkpoint blockade. This TCR was recovered from a human donor with melanoma. As DNA, the CDR3 is TGTGCCAGCAGCTTGTTGGGGGGGCACGAGCAGTACTTC. This encodes CASSLLGGHEQYF.